This TCR beta chain was recovered during a study of blood T cells in healthy people across ages (dated by TCRdb to about 2015). In the study overall: In model experiments, template switching captured roughly one uniquely barcoded TCR beta cDNA molecule for every two T cells. Age-related changes in TCR beta repertoire diversity were measured in the study by deep sequencing normalized with unique cDNA molecular identifiers. The donors were divided into four age groups: young (average 16 years), middle-aged (almost 40), aged (about 62) and long-lived (about 79). Donors of different ages were randomly distributed across sequencing lanes to avoid experimental bias. Two additional independent replicas of 1 million unique cDNA reads from the same blood draw were analyzed for two donors (one aged 18 to 29 and one aged 80 or older). Results and caveats for the whole study, not just this receptor: Because donor CMV infection status was unknown, age-related changes in expanded clonotypes were potentially confounded. Because profiling used bulk unsorted PBMCs, naive and antigen-experienced compartments could not be compared conclusively. The long-lived group showed more naive CD4+ T cells, fewer expanded clones and increased TCR diversity than the aged group, suggesting age selection. A strong correlation was found between observed TCR beta diversity and the percentage of naive T cells measured by flow cytometry. Observed TCR beta diversity per million T cells fell roughly linearly with age, and a significant reduction was already apparent by age about 43. Total diversity estimates from one million sequenced T cells were considered lower bounds and underestimates.

The donors were around 39 Caucasian individuals from Russia, aged roughly 6 to 100 years, who were systemically healthy. About 9.6 milliliters of peripheral blood were collected from each donor into EDTA-treated Vacutainer tubes. Ficoll-Paque density-gradient centrifugation was used to isolate PBMCs, with at least 7 million per sample. Total RNA was extracted from PBMCs with Trizol reagent, with at least 5.5 micrograms obtained per sample. For every donor, an aliquot of PBMCs went through flow cytometry to measure the percentages of naive CD45RAhigh/CD27high T cells. Preparation of the library involved 5' RACE. The sequencer was an Illumina HiSeq 2500. A second PCR of about 6 to 11 cycles was run with a J-beta primer mix and a sample-barcoded 5' primer. A unique molecular identifier was introduced onto each TCR beta cDNA molecule by a template-switch 5' adaptor carrying 12 random nucleotides. At least 2.5 million CDR3-containing paired-end reads were obtained from each sample. All of the RNA was converted into first-strand cDNA using the Mint cDNA synthesis kit, with a TRBC-specific oligonucleotide serving as the primer. All cDNA was treated with uracil-DNA glycosylase and then went through a first 18-cycle PCR with the universal primers M1SS and BC2_uni_R. In the original analysis: Normalization of each sample was performed by random selection of 1 million high-quality reads, each carrying a distinct molecular identifier. Instead of being binned into consensus sequences, reads with shared molecular identifiers were discarded. MiTCR, set to a Q25 quality threshold and the strictest error-elimination algorithm, was used for CDR3 identification, clonotype clustering and error correction. A nonparametric unseen species model with Euler transformation was used to estimate lower-bound total TCR beta diversity. The public reads were quality trimmed at Q25 with fastp and then assembled into clones with MiXCR by TCRdb, keeping productive beta chains. Each record represents a unique CDR3 protein, reported with the most common genes and DNA among its rows. TCRdb, not the authors, supplied the V and J calls. In all, the sample holds around 580,000 distinct CDR3 sequences, and around 50% of those were seen once. The top ten clonotypes cover under 30% of the sample.

CDR1 and CDR2 were assigned from the germline V gene as SGDLS and YYNGEE. From the cysteine through the phenylalanine, the CDR3 covers 15 amino acids. The DNA shown is the 45-base CDR3, in frame from base 1. Compared with germline, V lacks 5 bases and J lacks 9 bases; bases without a gene match: 12. With regard to this clonotype: The specificity of this receptor is unknown. Base qualities are not recorded, but no much larger clone differs from it by a single base.

The origin of this receptor is an elderly man in good health. Sequencing input: blood. Recombination connected TRBV9 to TRBJ2-1, and TRBD2 matches 9 of the central bases. The DNA sequence is given as TGTGCCAGCAGTAGAGCGGGAGGTGGGGGCAGTGAGCAGTTCTTC. Its protein is CASSRAGGGGSEQFF.